The clone carrying this T cell receptor (beta chain) was recorded at least ten times. This CDR3 has 16 residues. The germline V and J ends were trimmed by 2 bases and 4 bases, with 14 bases remaining between them. TCRdb re-analysed the 5' RACE reads in MiXCR, keeping a single row per CDR3 protein. Among more than 150,000 distinct CDR3 sequences, approximately 18% were seen once, and the ten largest hold around 4.1%. The record originates from a study of CD8 T cells in ankylosing spondylitis. The chain joins TRBV12-3 or TRBV12-4 to TRBJ1-4; possible D gene TRBD1, 5 bases. This clonotype originated in a male donor aged 5-29 years with ankylosing spondylitis or in good health (not recorded which). The sample was blood, either unsorted or a sorted T cell fraction (not recorded which). In DNA, the CDR3 is TGTGCCAGCAGTTTATCGAGCAGGGCTGGTAATGAAAAACTGTTTTTT. Its protein product is CASSLSSRAGNEKLFF.